This TCR beta chain was captured in a study of T cell changes during pregnancy in multiple sclerosis. V trimming: 4 bases; J trimming: 3 bases; junction bases outside the gene matches: 12. This CDR3 has 16 amino acids. Germline V gene data show CDR1 as SGHRS and CDR2 as YFSETQ. TCRdb's copy holds only in-frame clones and misses some; the assay was immunoSEQ multiplex PCR. The sample has about 92,000 clones, approximately 92% seen once. This sequence originates from a female donor with multiple sclerosis, enrolled in a pregnancy study. The V gene is TRBV5-1, the J gene TRBJ2-5; 7 bases agree with TRBD1. The sample here was peripheral blood, taken in the first trimester of pregnancy. The CDR3 region is CASSQTGRVGKETQYF. CDR3 in DNA: TGCGCCAGCAGCCAGACAGGGAGAGTGGGCAAAGAGACCCAGTACTTC.